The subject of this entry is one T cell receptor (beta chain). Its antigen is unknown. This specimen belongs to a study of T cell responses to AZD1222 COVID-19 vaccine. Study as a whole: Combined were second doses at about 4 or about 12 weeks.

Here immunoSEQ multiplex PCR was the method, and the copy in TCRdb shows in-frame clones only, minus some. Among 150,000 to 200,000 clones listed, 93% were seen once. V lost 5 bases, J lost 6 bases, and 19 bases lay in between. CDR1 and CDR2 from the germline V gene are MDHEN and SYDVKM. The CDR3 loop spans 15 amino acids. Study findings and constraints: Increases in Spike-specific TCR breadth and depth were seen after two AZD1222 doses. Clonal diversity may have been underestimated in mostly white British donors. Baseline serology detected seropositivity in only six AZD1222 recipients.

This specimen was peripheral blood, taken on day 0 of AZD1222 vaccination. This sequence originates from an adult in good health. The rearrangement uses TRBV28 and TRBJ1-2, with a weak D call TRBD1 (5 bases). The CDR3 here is CASSLGTAPPDGYTF. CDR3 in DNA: TGTGCCAGCAGTCTCGGGACGGCGCCCCCAGATGGCTACACCTTC.